The next 2 T cell receptor beta chains were all read from a single sample in a study of regulatory T cells in long-lasting Graves disease. Time point given: newly diagnosed GD, antithyroid drugs for less than 3 months. There was RNA extracted from PBMCs, and the TCR library was made from it. To make TCR beta libraries, researchers used iRepertoire HTBI primers and Arm-PCR of CDR3 regions. Via MiXCR, TCRdb re-called the multiplex PCR reads, giving one row per CDR3 protein. This sample has about 470,000 distinct CDR3 sequences, with under 15% found just once. These records were also assigned to another study, of T cells in Graves' hyperthyroidism and ophthalmopathy.

Source: peripheral blood mononuclear cells (PBMCs), taken at new diagnosis, from a patient treated with antithyroid drugs. The receptors were gathered from a woman aged 30 to 39 with Graves disease.

This rearrangement joins TRBV30 to TRBJ2-7; 13 bases map to TRBD2. V lost 0 bases, J lost 5 bases, and 10 bases stayed unmatched. In germline, CDR1 is GTSNPN, CDR2 SVGIG (reference sequence). This CDR3 is 17 amino acids long. The CDR3 DNA sequence: TGTGCCTGGAGTGTATCTCTTATACTAGCGGGAGGGAACGAGCAGTACTTC. Translating gives CAWSVSLILAGGNEQYF.

This clonotype turned up a few times. V is TRBV30 and J is TRBJ2-7, with 8 bases identical to TRBD2. Germline-derived CDR1 and CDR2 are GTSNPN and SVGIG (reference sequence). The CDR3 covers 11 residues. The CDR3 loop is CALAVEDEQYF. CDR3 DNA sequence: TGTGCACTAGCGGTCGAAGACGAGCAGTACTTC.